A single sample is the source of the 11 T cell receptor beta chains below, sequenced in a study of metastatic and nonmetastatic thyroid tumors. Nobody among the patients had been given any treatment before thyroid surgery. Using MiXCR, TCRdb reanalyzed the PCR reads. The table lists roughly 40,000 clones, around 24% of them singletons. Sequencing used tumor tissue. Receptors were obtained from a female donor with papillary thyroid cancer or a benign thyroid nodule (not recorded which). Some clones in this sample may be carry-over from other donors' samples.

This chain links TRBV11-3 with TRBJ2-7; no clear D gene. V was trimmed by 4 bases and J by 3 bases, leaving 10 bases between them. The CDR3 runs 13 residues. Germline loops: CDR1 SGHNT, CDR2 YENEEA. The CDR3 DNA reads TGTGCCAGCAGCTCACGCCACAACTACGAGCAGTACTTC. Translated, it gives CASSSRHNYEQYF. The whole variable domain, remainder taken from reference TRBV11-3 and TRBJ2-7, is EAGVVQSPRYKIIEKKQPVAFWCNPISGHNTLYWYLQNLGQGPELLIRYENEEAVDDSQLPKDRFSAERLKGVDSTLKIQPAELGDSAVYLCASSSRHNYEQYFGPGTRLTVT.

This clone was detected many times. The chain has TRBV6-2 or TRBV6-3 and TRBJ1-3; no firm D call. This CDR3 has 15 residues. Per germline, CDR1 MNHEY and CDR2 SVGEGT. The germline V and J ends were trimmed by 6 bases and 3 bases, with 15 bases remaining between them. The CDR3 is CASSDQTASGNTIYF. The CDR3, as DNA: TGTGCCAGCAGCGACCAAACCGCGAGTGGAAACACCATATATTTT.

In this sample, this clone turned up many times. Since a much larger clone is just one base distant, this may be a read error. This CDR3 reads CASGSGGNSPLHF. CDR3 coding DNA: TGTGCCAGCGGCTCAGGGGGTAATTCACCCCTCCACTTT. The chain combines TRBV11-3 with TRBJ1-6, with 7 bases aligning to TRBD1. With V trimmed by 8 bases and J by 6 bases, 4 bases remained unmatched. The germline V gene encodes CDR1 SGHNT and CDR2 YENEEA. This CDR3 has 13 amino acids.

The rearrangement links TRBV27 to TRBJ1-1, with a weak D call TRBD1 (5 bases). V lost 5 bases to trimming and J lost 8 bases, with 18 bases between them. The CDR3 consists of 14 residues. CDR1 is MNHEY, CDR2 SMNVEV, per germline (reference sequence). For the CDR3, the DNA is TGTGCCAGCAGTCCCCGGAGGGGATCGGGCGAAGCTTTCTTT. Protein sequence: CASSPRRGSGEAFF.

The J gene is TRBJ2-6, the V gene TRBV20-1; D is unresolved. This CDR3 region has 14 residues. Germline V gene lookup returns CDR1 DFQATT and CDR2 SNEGSKA (reference sequence). The V gene lost 6 bases and the J gene lost 0 bases, with 9 bases spanning the gap. The CDR3 coding sequence is TGCAGTGCAACCGACCCCTCTGGGGCCAACGTCCTGACTTTC. It specifies CSATDPSGANVLTF.

This clone occurred many times. The gene calls are TRBV25-1 and TRBJ2-7; 7 bases align to TRBD1. Germline CDR1 is MGHDK and CDR2 is SYGVNS. V was clipped by 2 bases and J by 4 bases; unmatched bases: 5. The CDR3 is 14 amino acids. CDR3 protein: CASSEPGQIYEQYF. DNA of the CDR3: TGTGCCAGCAGTGAACCGGGACAGATATACGAGCAGTACTTC.

The chain has TRBV6-1 and TRBJ2-3; 9 nucleotides line up with TRBD2. Trimming at V came to 1 base and at J to 12 bases, leaving 14 bases not matched to a gene. This CDR3 region has 16 residues. Germline CDR1 MNHNS, CDR2 SASEGT. The CDR3 loop is CASSEGGGAQRGAQYF. The CDR3 nucleotides read TGTGCCAGCAGTGAAGGCGGGGGGGCGCAAAGGGGAGCACAGTATTTT.

In this sample, this clone is medium-sized. The chain carries TRBV30 and TRBJ1-1, with D possibly being TRBD1 (5 bases). The CDR3 is 13 residues long. The germline gives CDR1 GTSNPN, CDR2 SVGIG (reference sequence). Trimming cost V 3 bases and J 10 bases, with 18 bases left between them. The chain's CDR3 is CAWSLGRETRAFF. CDR3 coding DNA: TGTGCCTGGAGCCTGGGGCGGGAGACGAGAGCTTTCTTT.

This clone appeared many times. V and J are TRBV29-1 and TRBJ1-1; possibly TRBD1 for D (6 bases). V was clipped by 4 bases and J by 3 bases, with 18 bases between them. This CDR3 is built from 15 residues. Germline assignment: CDR1 SQVTM and CDR2 ANQGSEA. The CDR3 bases are TGCAGCGTTGGGGCATCATCCTGGGGGCACACTGAAGCTTTCTTT. This gives the protein CSVGASSWGHTEAFF. The full variable domain, rest sourced from reference TRBV29-1 and TRBJ1-1, is SAVISQKPSRDICQRGTSLTIQCQVDSQVTMMFWYRQQPGQSLTLIATANQGSEATYESGFVIDKFPISRPNLTFSTLTVSNMSPEDSSIYLCSVGASSWGHTEAFFGQGTRLTVV.

The V call is TRBV6-4, the J call TRBJ2-2, with TRBD1 identical over 7 bases. With V trimmed by 3 bases and J by 6 bases, 7 bases remained unmatched. CDR3 length: 15 residues. The germline V gene has CDR1 MRHNA and CDR2 SNTAGT. CDR3 nucleotide sequence: TGTGCCAGCAGTGAGTCTGGACAGGAGCCCGGGGAGCTGTTTTTT. As protein: CASSESGQEPGELFF.

The table lists this clone with a few counts. The gene calls are TRBV28 and TRBJ2-7, with a possible D match to TRBD1 (5 bases). Trimming took 3 bases from V and 2 from J, leaving 8 bases between them. This CDR3 is built from 13 residues. Germline values: CDR1 MDHEN, CDR2 SYDVKM. The CDR3 nucleotides are TGTGCCAGCAGTTTTGGACACCCCTACGAGCAGTACTTC. Protein product: CASSFGHPYEQYF.